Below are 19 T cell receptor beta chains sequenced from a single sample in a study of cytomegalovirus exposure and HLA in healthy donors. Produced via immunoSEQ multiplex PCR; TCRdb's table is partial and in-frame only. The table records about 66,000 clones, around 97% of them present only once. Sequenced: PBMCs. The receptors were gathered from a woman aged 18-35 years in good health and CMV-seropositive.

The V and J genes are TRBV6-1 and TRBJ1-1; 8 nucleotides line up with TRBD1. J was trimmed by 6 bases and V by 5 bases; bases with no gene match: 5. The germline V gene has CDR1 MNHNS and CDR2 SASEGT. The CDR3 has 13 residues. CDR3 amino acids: CASSRQGMAEAFF. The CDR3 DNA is TGTGCCAGCAGTCGACAGGGGATGGCTGAAGCTTTCTTT.

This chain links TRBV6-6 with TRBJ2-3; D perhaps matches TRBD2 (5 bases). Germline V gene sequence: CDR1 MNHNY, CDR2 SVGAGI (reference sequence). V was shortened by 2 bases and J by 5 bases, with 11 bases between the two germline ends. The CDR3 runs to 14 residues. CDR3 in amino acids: CASSYRPGLDTQYF. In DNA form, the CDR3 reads TGTGCCAGCAGTTACCGCCCCGGACTAGATACGCAGTATTTT.

The CDR3 DNA sequence: TGCGCCAGCACGACTGGACTAGTAAATTCCTACGAGCAGTACTTC. Translation: CASTTGLVNSYEQYF. This sequence joins TRBV10-2 and TRBJ2-7, with 7 nucleotides matching TRBD2. Losses at the gene ends were 7 bases for V and 1 base for J; bases not matched to a gene: 10. The CDR3 contains 15 residues. Germline V gene lookup returns CDR1 WSHSY and CDR2 SAAADI.

For the CDR3, the DNA is TGTGCCAGTAGTATTCTCGGCGAAGGGAGCACTGAAGCTTTCTTT. Its protein product is CASSILGEGSTEAFF. The chain joins TRBV19 to TRBJ1-1; no clear D. This CDR3 spans 15 amino acids. V was cut by 3 bases and J by 4 bases, with 15 bases left in between. Germline values: CDR1 LNHDA, CDR2 SQIVND (reference sequence).

The CDR3 sequence is CTSSQVQDRARSNTGELFF. The CDR3 nucleotides are TGCACCAGCAGCCAAGTACAGGACAGGGCAAGATCGAACACCGGGGAGCTGTTTTTT. The V call is TRBV1, the J call TRBJ2-2; the table's D call, TRBD1, was not checked against the DNA. TRBV1 is listed as a pseudogene. This CDR3 has 19 residues.

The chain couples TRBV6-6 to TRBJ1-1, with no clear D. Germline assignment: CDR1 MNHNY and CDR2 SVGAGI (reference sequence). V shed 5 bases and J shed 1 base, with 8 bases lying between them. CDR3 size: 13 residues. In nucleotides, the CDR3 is TGTGCCAGCAGTCCTACCGGGAACACTGAAGCTTTCTTT. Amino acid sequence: CASSPTGNTEAFF.

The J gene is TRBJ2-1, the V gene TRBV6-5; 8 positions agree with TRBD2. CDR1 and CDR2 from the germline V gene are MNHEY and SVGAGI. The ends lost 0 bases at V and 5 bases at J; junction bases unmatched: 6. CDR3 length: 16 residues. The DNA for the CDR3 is TGTGCCAGCAGTTACTCGAGACTAGCGAGAGACAATGAGCAGTTCTTC. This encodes CASSYSRLARDNEQFF.

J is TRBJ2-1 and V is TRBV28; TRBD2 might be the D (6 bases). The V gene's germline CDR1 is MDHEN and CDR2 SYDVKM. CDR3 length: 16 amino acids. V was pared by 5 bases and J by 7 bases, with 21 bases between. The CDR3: CASSQKKKTGVNEQFF. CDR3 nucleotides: TGTGCCAGCAGTCAAAAGAAGAAAACGGGAGTAAATGAGCAGTTCTTC.

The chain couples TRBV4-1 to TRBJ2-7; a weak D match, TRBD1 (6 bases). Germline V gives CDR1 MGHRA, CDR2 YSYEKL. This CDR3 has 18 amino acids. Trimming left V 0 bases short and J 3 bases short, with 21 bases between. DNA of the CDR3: TGCGCCAGCAGCCAAGATCGGGGAGTAGTGGGGGACATCTACGAGCAGTACTTC. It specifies CASSQDRGVVGDIYEQYF.

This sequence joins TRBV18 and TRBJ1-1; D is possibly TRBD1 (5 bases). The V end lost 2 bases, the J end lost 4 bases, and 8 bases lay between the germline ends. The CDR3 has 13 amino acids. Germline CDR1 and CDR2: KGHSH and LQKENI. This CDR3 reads CASSPTGLTEAFF. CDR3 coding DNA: TGTGCCAGCTCACCAACAGGCCTCACTGAAGCTTTCTTT. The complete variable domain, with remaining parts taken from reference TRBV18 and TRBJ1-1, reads NAGVMQNPRHLVRRRGQEARLRCSPMKGHSHVYWYRQLPEEGLKFMVYLQKENIIDESGMPKERFSAEFPKEGPSILRIQQVVRGDSAAYFCASSPTGLTEAFFGQGTRLTVV.

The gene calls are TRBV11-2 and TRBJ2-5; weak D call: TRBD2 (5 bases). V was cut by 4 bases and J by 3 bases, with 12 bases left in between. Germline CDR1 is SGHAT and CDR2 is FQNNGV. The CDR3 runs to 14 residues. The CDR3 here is CASSWTGKEETQYF. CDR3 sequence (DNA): TGTGCCAGCAGCTGGACGGGGAAAGAAGAGACCCAGTACTTC.

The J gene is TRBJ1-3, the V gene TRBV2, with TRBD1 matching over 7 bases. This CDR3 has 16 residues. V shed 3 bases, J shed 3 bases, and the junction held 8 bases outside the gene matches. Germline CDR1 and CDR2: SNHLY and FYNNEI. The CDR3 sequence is CASSETIRDSGNTIYF. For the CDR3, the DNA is TGTGCCAGCAGTGAGACTATCCGGGACAGTGGAAACACCATATATTTT.

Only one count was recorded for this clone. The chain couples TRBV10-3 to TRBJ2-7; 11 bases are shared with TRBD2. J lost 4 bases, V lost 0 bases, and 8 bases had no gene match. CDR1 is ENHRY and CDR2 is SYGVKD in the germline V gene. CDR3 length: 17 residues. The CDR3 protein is CAISESRASGRTYEQYF. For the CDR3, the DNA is TGTGCCATCAGTGAGTCGAGGGCTAGCGGGAGGACTTACGAGCAGTACTTC.

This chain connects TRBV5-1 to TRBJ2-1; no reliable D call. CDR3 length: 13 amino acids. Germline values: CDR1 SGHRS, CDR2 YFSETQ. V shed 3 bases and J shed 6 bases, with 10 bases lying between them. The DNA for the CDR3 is TGCGCCAGCAGCTCCCTAGAAGGCAATGAGCAGTTCTTC. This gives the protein CASSSLEGNEQFF.

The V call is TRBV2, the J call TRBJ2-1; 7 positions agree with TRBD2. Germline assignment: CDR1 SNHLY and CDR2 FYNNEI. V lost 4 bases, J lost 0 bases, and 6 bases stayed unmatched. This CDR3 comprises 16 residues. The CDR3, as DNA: TGTGCCAGCAGTGTTCCTAGCGGTAGCTCCTACAATGAGCAGTTCTTC. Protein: CASSVPSGSSYNEQFF.

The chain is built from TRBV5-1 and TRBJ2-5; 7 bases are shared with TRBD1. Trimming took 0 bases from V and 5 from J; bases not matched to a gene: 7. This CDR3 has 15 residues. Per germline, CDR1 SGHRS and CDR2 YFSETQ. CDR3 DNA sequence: TGCGCCAGCAGCTTGGGACAGGGAAGACAGGAGACCCAGTACTTC. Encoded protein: CASSLGQGRQETQYF.

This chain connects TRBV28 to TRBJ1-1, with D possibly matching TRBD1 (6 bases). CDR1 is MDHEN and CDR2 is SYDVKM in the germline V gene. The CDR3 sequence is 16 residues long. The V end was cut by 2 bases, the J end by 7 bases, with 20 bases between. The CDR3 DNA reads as TGTGCCAGCAGTTTAAGAATGGGAAGGACAGTCCTTGAAGCTTTCTTT. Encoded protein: CASSLRMGRTVLEAFF.

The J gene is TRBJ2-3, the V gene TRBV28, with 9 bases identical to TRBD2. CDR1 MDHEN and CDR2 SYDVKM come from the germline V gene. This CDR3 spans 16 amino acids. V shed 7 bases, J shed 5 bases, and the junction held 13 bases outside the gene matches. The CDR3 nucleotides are TGTGCCAGCACCGAGAGTCTAGCGGGACGGGAAGATACGCAGTATTTT. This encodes CASTESLAGREDTQYF.

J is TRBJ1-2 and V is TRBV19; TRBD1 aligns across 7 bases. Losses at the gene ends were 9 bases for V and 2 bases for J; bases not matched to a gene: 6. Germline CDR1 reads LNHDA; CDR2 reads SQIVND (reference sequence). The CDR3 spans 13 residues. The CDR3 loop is CASNPQGNYGYTF. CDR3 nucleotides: TGTGCCAGCAACCCACAGGGGAACTATGGCTACACCTTC.